This T cell receptor beta chain is from a study of T cells in localized non-small cell lung cancer. Clones were read by immunoSEQ multiplex PCR, and TCRdb kept only the in-frame ones, dropping some. Of around 70,000 clones listed, 85% to 90% were seen once; the top ten hold 20% to 25%. The CDR3 runs 11 residues. Trimming shortened V by 8 bases and J by 11 bases, and 12 bases separated the two germline ends. CDR1 and CDR2 (germline): SNHLY, FYNNEI. The sample here was peripheral blood, taken before any cancer treatment. The rearrangement uses TRBV2 and TRBJ2-2; no reliable D call. This TCR derives from a male donor older than 55 with stage III squamous cell lung carcinoma. The CDR3 sequence is CASSETLELFF. The CDR3 DNA sequence: TGTGCCAGCTCGGAGACCTTAGAGCTGTTTTTT. Filled out from reference TRBV2 and TRBJ2-2, the complete variable domain reads EPEVTQTPSHQVTQMGQEVILRCVPISNHLYFYWYRQILGQKVEFLVSFYNNEISEKSEIFDDQFSVERPDGSNFTLKIRSTKLEDSAMYFCASSETLELFFGEGSRLTVL.